One and the same sample provided the 19 T cell receptor beta chains below, sequenced in a study of Graves' ophthalmopathy and Graves' hyperthyroidism. The study amplified TCR beta CDR3 regions using RNA transcripts. In the first round, RT-PCR was carried out with HTBI primers, and a multiplex PCR formed the second round. TCRdb reanalysed the multiplex PCR reads using MiXCR and keeps one entry per CDR3 protein. The data contain over a million distinct CDR3 sequences, roughly two fifths of them seen just once; the ten biggest clones take up 8.5% to 14%. The sequenced sample was peripheral blood or thyroid tissue (not recorded which). The source of these receptors is an adult man with Graves' hyperthyroidism.

A few counts support this clonotype. The rearrangement joins TRBV5-1 to TRBJ1-4, with a tentative D call TRBD1 (5 bases). Germline lookup yields CDR1 SGHRS and CDR2 YFSETQ. The CDR3 covers 16 residues. V lost 4 bases and J lost 0, with 13 bases in between. The CDR3 is CASSPGTETTNEKLFF. In DNA, the CDR3 is TGCGCCAGCAGCCCCGGGACGGAGACAACTAATGAAAAACTGTTTTTT.

This chain connects TRBV29-1 to TRBJ1-3; no clear D. The CDR3 spans 16 residues. Trimming removed 4 bases at V and 0 bases at J, with 16 bases between. Germline V CDR1 and CDR2: SQVTM, ANQGSEA. CDR3 sequence: CSVVLRGTSSGNTIYF. DNA of the CDR3: TGCAGCGTTGTTTTGCGGGGAACGAGCTCTGGAAACACCATATATTTT. The full variable domain, in which reference TRBV29-1 and TRBJ1-3 provide the parts outside the CDR3, is SAVISQKPSRDICQRGTSLTIQCQVDSQVTMMFWYRQQPGQSLTLIATANQGSEATYESGFVIDKFPISRPNLTFSTLTVSNMSPEDSSIYLCSVVLRGTSSGNTIYFGEGSWLTVV.

This clonotype was found many times. J is TRBJ1-1 and V is TRBV4-1; D is unresolved. CDR1 and CDR2 from the germline V gene are MGHRA and YSYEKL. The CDR3 consists of 10 residues. Trimming removed 8 bases from V and 7 bases from J, with 8 bases in between. This chain's CDR3 is CASGGREAFF. CDR3 nucleotides: TGCGCCAGCGGAGGTCGTGAAGCTTTCTTT.

This clonotype was picked up a small number of times. V gene TRBV29-1 combines with J gene TRBJ2-5; possibly TRBD2 for D (6 bases). Trimming took 8 bases from V and 5 from J, leaving 15 bases between them. Germline V CDR1 and CDR2: SQVTM, ANQGSEA. CDR3 size: 12 residues. As DNA, the CDR3 is TGCAGCTACGACCTCCGGGGGGAGACCCAGTACTTC. It yields the protein CSYDLRGETQYF.

V is TRBV27 and J is TRBJ2-5; D is perhaps TRBD1 or TRBD2 (6 bases each). The CDR3 spans 14 residues. Germline V CDR1 and CDR2: MNHEY, SMNVEV (reference sequence). Trimming shortened V by 4 bases and J by 11 bases, and 20 bases separated the two germline ends. Here the CDR3 DNA reads TGTGCCAGCAGTTGGGCGGGACACATCACGGAGCAGTACTTC. It codes for CASSWAGHITEQYF.

Many counts were recorded for this clonotype. The chain is built from TRBV7-8 and TRBJ1-1, with D perhaps matching TRBD1 (5 bases). V shed 1 base and J shed 7 bases, with 10 bases lying between them. Germline V CDR1 and CDR2: SGHVS, FQNEAQ. The CDR3 runs 13 residues. The CDR3 DNA reads TGTGCCAGCAGCTTAGGACAGTCTCTTGAAGCTTTCTTT. Translated: CASSLGQSLEAFF.

There are many counts of this clonotype. This chain links TRBV11-2 with TRBJ2-2; D unresolved. Germline V lookup: CDR1 SGHAT, CDR2 FQNNGV. Trimming took off 5 bases at V and 7 bases at J, with 8 bases between the two ends. The length of the CDR3 is 12 residues. CDR3 protein: CASSPRDGELFF. CDR3 in DNA: TGTGCCAGCAGCCCACGCGACGGGGAGCTGTTTTTT.

This clonotype was seen a few times. The chain has TRBV20-1 and TRBJ2-7; D gene unclear. CDR1 and CDR2 from the germline V gene are DFQATT and SNEGSKA (reference sequence). V lost 7 bases and J lost 2, with 12 bases in between. This CDR3 spans 12 amino acids. This CDR3 reads CSVAQKAYEQYF. In DNA, the CDR3 is TGCAGTGTGGCCCAGAAAGCCTACGAGCAGTACTTC.

The chain recombines TRBV7-2 with TRBJ1-4; D might be TRBD1 (6 bases). Trimming took 5 bases from V and 6 from J, leaving 16 bases between them. This CDR3 is built from 15 residues. The germline CDR1 and CDR2 sequences are SGHTA and FQGNSA. CDR3 in DNA: TGTGCCAGCAGCCAAAGAGGGGGAAGGTATGAAAAACTGTTTTTT. It specifies CASSQRGGRYEKLFF.

V is TRBV7-3 and J is TRBJ2-2, with 10 bases identical to TRBD1. Looked up from germline, CDR1 is SGHTA and CDR2 is FQGTGA. The CDR3 sequence is 17 residues long. V lost 4 bases to trimming and J lost 0 bases; unmatched junction nucleotides: 5. CDR3 in amino acids: CASSSRDRGANTGELFF. CDR3 sequence (DNA): TGTGCCAGCAGCTCCAGGGACAGGGGAGCGAACACCGGGGAGCTGTTTTTT.

This clonotype was found many times. This chain joins TRBV29-1 and TRBJ1-2; no clear D. Trimming left V 4 bases short and J 2 bases short, with 23 bases between. The CDR3 length is 17 residues. Germline lookup yields CDR1 SQVTM and CDR2 ANQGSEA. The CDR3 region has the DNA TGCAGCGTTGTTCCTTCCGGACTGGACTTAAAAAACTATGGCTACACCTTC. Translated, it gives CSVVPSGLDLKNYGYTF.

This clonotype was observed a handful of times. This chain links TRBV20-1 with TRBJ2-7; TRBD2 matches 14 bases. This CDR3 region has 15 residues. V was clipped by 4 bases and J by 7 bases; unmatched bases: 9. Germline assignment: CDR1 DFQATT and CDR2 SNEGSKA (reference sequence). CDR3 nucleotides: TGCAGTGCTACGACTAGCGGGAGGGCCTTGCGGGAGCAGTACTTC. Protein product: CSATTSGRALREQYF.

In the case of this clonotype: In this CDR3 the conserved last residue, phenylalanine or tryptophan, is missing, so a read error is likely. This chain connects TRBV10-3 to TRBJ1-6; tentatively, D is TRBD1 (6 bases). This CDR3 spans 16 amino acids. Trimming removed 4 bases from V and 6 bases from J, with 16 bases in between. Looked up from germline, CDR1 is ENHRY and CDR2 is SYGVKD. The CDR3 nucleotides read TGTGCCATCAGTGCCCCTTCGGGGGCGTTTAATTCACCCCTCCACCTT. This sequence encodes CAISAPSGAFNSPLHL.

This clonotype was detected many times. The chain employs TRBV11-2 and TRBJ1-1; possibly TRBD1 for D (6 bases). This CDR3 is 14 amino acids long. V lost 1 base to trimming and J lost 6 bases, with 12 bases between them. Germline-derived CDR1 and CDR2 are SGHAT and FQNNGV. As DNA, the CDR3 is TGTGCCAGCAGCTTAGGTCAGGGGCTCCCTGAAGCTTTCTTT. It is translated as CASSLGQGLPEAFF.

The rearrangement joins TRBV7-3 to TRBJ1-5; D may be TRBD1 (5 bases). The CDR3 loop spans 16 amino acids. Germline V lookup: CDR1 SGHTA, CDR2 FQGTGA. Trimming removed 6 bases at V and 0 bases at J, with 15 bases between. CDR3 nucleotides: TGTGCCAGCAGTTCCCCCAGGGAGTATAGCAATCAGCCCCAGCATTTT. Translating it yields CASSSPREYSNQPQHF.

The chain has TRBV12-3 or TRBV12-4 and TRBJ2-3; 8 positions agree with TRBD1. V was pared by 1 base and J by 5 bases, with 5 bases of the junction left unmatched. This CDR3 is 15 amino acids long. The CDR3 DNA follows: TGTGCCAGCAGTTTAGGACAGGGGTCGATAGATACGCAGTATTTT. It encodes CASSLGQGSIDTQYF.

This clonotype was found many times. This chain connects TRBV24-1 to TRBJ1-2; D is ambiguous. CDR1 is KGHDR and CDR2 is SFDVKD in the germline V gene. This CDR3 region has 16 residues. Trimming pared 4 bases from V and 6 bases from J, leaving 20 bases between. The CDR3 DNA reads TGTGCCACCAGTGAGTCTCCGCACACTCTTGGCAATGGCTACACCTTC. Translation: CATSESPHTLGNGYTF.

The chain couples TRBV20-1 to TRBJ1-1, with TRBD1 matching over 7 bases. The germline V gene has CDR1 DFQATT and CDR2 SNEGSKA (reference sequence). The trim removed 5 bases at V and 8 bases at J, leaving 8 bases unmatched. There are 12 residues in the CDR3. DNA of the CDR3: TGCAGTGCTTCCACGGGACAGTTAGAAGCTTTCTTT. It encodes CSASTGQLEAFF.

This clonotype was recorded a few times. The chain joins TRBV10-2 to TRBJ2-7, with 9 bases lining up with TRBD2. CDR1 and CDR2 (germline): WSHSY, SAAADI. V dropped 6 bases and J dropped 3; count of bases not matched to a gene: 3. This CDR3 has 13 amino acids. CDR3 in amino acids: CASRVREGYEQYF. For the CDR3, the DNA is TGCGCCAGCAGGGTGCGGGAGGGCTACGAGCAGTACTTC.